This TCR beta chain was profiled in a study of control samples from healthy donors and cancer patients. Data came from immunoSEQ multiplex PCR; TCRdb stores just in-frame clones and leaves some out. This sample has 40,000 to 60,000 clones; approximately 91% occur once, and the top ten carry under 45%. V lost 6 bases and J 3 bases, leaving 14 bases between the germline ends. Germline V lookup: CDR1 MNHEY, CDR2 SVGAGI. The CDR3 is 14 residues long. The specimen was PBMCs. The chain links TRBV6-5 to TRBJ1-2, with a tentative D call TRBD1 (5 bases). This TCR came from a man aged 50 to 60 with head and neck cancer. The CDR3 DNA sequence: TGTGCCAGCAGACCCCCGGGACGCCACTATGGCTACACCTTC. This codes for CASRPPGRHYGYTF.